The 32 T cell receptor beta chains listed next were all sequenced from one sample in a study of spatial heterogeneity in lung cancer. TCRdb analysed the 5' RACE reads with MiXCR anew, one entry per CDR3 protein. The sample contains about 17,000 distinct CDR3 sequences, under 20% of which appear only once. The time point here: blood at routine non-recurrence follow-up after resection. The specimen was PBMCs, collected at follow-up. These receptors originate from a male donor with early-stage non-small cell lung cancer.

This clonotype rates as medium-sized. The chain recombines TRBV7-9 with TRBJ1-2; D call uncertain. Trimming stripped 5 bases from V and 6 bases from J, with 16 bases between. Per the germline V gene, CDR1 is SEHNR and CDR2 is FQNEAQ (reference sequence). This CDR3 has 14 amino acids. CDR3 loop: CASSLLGEADGYTF. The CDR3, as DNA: TGTGCCAGCAGCCTCCTCGGGGAGGCGGATGGCTACACCTTC.

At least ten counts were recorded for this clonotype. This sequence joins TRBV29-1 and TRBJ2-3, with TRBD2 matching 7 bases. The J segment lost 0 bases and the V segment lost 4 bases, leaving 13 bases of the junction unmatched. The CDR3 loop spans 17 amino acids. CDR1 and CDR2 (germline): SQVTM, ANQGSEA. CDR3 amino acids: CSVVPARLASSTDTQYF. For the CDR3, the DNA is TGCAGCGTTGTGCCCGCTCGACTAGCCTCTAGCACAGATACGCAGTATTTT.

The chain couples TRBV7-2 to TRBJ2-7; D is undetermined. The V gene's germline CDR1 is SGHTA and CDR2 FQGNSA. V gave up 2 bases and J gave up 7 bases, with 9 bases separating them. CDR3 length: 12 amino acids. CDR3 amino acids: CASSLLSFEQYF. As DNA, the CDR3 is TGTGCCAGCAGCTTACTCTCTTTTGAGCAGTACTTC.

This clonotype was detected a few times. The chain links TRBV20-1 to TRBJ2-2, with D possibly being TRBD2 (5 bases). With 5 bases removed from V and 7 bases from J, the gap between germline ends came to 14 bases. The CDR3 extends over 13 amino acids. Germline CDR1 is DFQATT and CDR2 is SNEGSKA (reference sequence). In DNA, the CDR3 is TGCAGTGCTGTACGGGATTCCGGCGGGGAGCTGTTTTTT. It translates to CSAVRDSGGELFF.

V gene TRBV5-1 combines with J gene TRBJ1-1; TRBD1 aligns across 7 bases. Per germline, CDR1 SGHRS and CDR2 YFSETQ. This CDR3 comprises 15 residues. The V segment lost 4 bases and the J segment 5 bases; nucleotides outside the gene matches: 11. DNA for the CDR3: TGCGCCAGCAGCCCGGACAGGATTTTAGGGACTGAAGCTTTCTTT. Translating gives CASSPDRILGTEAFF.

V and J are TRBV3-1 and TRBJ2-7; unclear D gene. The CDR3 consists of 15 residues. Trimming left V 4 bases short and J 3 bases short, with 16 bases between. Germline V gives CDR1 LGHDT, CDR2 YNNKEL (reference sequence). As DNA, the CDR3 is TGTGCCAGCAGCCTGGGGAAACGACTTCTCTACGAGCAGTACTTC. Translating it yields CASSLGKRLLYEQYF.

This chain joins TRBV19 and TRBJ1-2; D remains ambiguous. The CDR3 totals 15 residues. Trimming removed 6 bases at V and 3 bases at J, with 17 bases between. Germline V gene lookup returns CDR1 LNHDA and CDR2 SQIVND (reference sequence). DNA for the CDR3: TGTGCCAGTAGGCTGCTCGGCAGAGACCACTATGGCTACACCTTC. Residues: CASRLLGRDHYGYTF.

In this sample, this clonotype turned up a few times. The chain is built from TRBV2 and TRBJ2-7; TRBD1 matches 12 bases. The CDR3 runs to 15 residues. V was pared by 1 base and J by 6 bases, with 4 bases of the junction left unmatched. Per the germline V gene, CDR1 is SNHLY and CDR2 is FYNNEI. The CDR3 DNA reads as TGTGCCAGCAGTGAAGAGGGACAGGGGGCTGTCGAGCAGTACTTC. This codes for CASSEEGQGAVEQYF.

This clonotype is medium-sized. CDR3 in amino acids: CASSSKGTAGEVSQHF. The CDR3 region has the DNA TGTGCCAGCAGCTCTAAGGGGACAGCGGGAGAGGTGTCCCAGCATTTT. The chain uses TRBV7-2 and TRBJ1-5, with 7 bases lining up with TRBD1. V dropped 4 bases and J dropped 11; count of bases not matched to a gene: 17. Germline V gene data show CDR1 as SGHTA and CDR2 as FQGNSA. The CDR3 contains 16 residues.

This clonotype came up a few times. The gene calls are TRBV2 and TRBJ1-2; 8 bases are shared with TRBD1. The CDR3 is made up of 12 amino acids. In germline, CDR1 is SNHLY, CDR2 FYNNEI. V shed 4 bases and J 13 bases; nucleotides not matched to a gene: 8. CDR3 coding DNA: TGTGCCAGCAGTGGGCACAGGGGGAAAGGCACCTTC. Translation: CASSGHRGKGTF.

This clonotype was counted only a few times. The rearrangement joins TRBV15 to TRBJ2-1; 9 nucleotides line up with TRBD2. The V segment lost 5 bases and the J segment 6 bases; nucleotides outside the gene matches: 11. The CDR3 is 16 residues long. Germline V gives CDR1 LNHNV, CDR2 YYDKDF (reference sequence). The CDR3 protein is CATSSNRRTSANEQFF. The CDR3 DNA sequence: TGTGCCACCAGCTCCAATCGCAGGACTAGCGCCAATGAGCAGTTCTTC.

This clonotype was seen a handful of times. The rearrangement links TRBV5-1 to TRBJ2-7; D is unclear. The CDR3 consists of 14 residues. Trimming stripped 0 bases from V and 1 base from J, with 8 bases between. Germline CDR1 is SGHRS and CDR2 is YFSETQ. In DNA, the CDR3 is TGCGCCAGCAGCTTGGTGGCCGGGTCCTACGAGCAGTACTTC. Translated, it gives CASSLVAGSYEQYF.

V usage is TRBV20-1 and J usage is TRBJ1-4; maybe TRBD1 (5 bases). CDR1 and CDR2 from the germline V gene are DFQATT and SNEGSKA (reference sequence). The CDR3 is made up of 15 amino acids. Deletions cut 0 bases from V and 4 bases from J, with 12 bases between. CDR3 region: CSAREIRELNEKLFF. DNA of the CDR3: TGCAGTGCTAGAGAAATCAGGGAGCTTAATGAAAAACTGTTTTTT.

CDR3 sequence: CASSNDGGLYEQYF. DNA of the CDR3: TGTGCCAGCAGCAATGACGGGGGGCTTTACGAGCAGTACTTC. The V and J genes are TRBV21-1 and TRBJ2-7; whether TRBD1, the table's D call, matches the DNA was not checked. TRBV21-1 corresponds to a pseudogene. The length of the CDR3 is 14 residues.

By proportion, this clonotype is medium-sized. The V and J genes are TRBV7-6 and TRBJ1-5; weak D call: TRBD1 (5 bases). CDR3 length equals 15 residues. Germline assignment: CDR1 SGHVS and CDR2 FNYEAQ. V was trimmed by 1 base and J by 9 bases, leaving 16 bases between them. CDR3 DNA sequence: TGTGCCAGCAGCTTAGATTCGGGGGTTTTGTGGCCCCAGCATTTT. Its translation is CASSLDSGVLWPQHF.

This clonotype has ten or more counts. CDR3 sequence: CASSPGTITDTQYF. For the CDR3, the DNA is TGCGCCAGCAGCCCGGGGACAATCACAGATACGCAGTATTTT. V gene TRBV5-1 combines with J gene TRBJ2-3; possibly TRBD1 for D (6 bases). Germline V gives CDR1 SGHRS, CDR2 YFSETQ. This CDR3 contains 14 residues. V dropped 4 bases and J dropped 2 bases, with 11 bases sitting between them.

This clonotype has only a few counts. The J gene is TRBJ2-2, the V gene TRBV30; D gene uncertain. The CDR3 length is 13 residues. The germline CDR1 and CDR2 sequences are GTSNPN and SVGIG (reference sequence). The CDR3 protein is CVNSRADTGELFF. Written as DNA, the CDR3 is TGTGTCAACTCTAGGGCGGACACCGGGGAGCTGTTTTTT.

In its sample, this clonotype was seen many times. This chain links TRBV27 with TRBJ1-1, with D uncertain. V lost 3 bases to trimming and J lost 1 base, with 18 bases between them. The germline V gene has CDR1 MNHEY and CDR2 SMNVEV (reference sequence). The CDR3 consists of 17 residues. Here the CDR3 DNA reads TGTGCCAGCAGTTTTGCCCTAGAGACGGGGAAGAACACTGAAGCTTTCTTT. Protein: CASSFALETGKNTEAFF.

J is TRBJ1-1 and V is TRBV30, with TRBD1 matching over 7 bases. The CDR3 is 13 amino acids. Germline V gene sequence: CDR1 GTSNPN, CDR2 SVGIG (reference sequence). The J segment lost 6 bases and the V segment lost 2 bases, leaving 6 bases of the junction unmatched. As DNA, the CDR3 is TGTGCCTGGAGTTTAACAGGGGTTTCTGAAGCTTTCTTT. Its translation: CAWSLTGVSEAFF.

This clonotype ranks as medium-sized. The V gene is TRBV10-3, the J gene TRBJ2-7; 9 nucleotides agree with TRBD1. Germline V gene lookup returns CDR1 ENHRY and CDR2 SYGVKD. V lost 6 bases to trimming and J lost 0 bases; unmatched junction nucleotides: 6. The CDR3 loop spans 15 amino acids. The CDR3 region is CAISAGTGNSYEQYF. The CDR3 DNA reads TGTGCCATCAGCGCCGGGACAGGGAACTCCTACGAGCAGTACTTC.

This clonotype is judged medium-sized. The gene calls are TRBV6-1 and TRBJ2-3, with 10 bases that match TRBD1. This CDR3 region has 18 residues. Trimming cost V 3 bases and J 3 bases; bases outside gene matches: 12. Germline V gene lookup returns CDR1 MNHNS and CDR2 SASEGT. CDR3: CASSDLSLDRGQTDTQYF. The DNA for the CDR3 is TGTGCCAGCAGTGACTTATCTCTTGACAGGGGGCAAACAGATACGCAGTATTTT.

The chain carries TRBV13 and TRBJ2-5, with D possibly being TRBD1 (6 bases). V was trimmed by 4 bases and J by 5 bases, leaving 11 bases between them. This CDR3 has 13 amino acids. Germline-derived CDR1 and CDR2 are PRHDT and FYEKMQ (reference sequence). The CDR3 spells CASSYRQGETQYF. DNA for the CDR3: TGTGCCAGCAGCTACCGGCAGGGGGAGACCCAGTACTTC.

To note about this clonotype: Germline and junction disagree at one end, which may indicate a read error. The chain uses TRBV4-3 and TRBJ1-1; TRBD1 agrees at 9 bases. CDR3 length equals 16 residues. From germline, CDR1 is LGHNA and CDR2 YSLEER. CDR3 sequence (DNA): TGCGCCAGCAGCCAAGGCAGAAGACAGGGGGTTCCTGAAGCCTTCTTT. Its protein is CASSQGRRQGVPEAFF.

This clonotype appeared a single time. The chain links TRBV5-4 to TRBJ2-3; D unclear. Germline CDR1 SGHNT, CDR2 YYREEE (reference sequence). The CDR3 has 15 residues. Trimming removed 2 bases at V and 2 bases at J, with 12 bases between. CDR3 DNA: TGTGCCAGCAGCTTACGTGAGTTTGCCACAGATACGCAGTATTTT. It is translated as CASSLREFATDTQYF.

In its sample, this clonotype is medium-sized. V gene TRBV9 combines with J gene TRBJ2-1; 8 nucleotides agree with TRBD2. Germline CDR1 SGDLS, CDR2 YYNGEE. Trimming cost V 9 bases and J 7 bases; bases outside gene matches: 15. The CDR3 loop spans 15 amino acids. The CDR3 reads CATSGGGGPRNEQFF. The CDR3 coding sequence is TGTGCCACATCGGGAGGCGGGGGGCCTCGTAATGAGCAGTTCTTC.

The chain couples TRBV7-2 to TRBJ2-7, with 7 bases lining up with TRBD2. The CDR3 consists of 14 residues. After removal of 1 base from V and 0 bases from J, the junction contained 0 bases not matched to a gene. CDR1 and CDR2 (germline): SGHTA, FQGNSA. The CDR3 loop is CASSLGTSSYEQYF. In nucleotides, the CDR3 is TGTGCCAGCAGCTTAGGGACTAGCTCCTACGAGCAGTACTTC.

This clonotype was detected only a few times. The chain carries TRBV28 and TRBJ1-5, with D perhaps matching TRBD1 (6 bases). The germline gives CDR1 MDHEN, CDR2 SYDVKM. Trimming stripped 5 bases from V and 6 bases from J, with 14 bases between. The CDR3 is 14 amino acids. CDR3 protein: CASSKDSGGQPQHF. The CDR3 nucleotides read TGTGCCAGCAGTAAGGACAGCGGTGGTCAGCCCCAGCATTTT.

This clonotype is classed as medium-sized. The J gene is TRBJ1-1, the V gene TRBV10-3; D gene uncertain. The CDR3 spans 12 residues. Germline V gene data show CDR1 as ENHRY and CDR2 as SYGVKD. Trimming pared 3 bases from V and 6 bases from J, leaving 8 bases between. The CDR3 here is CAISEGSAEAFF. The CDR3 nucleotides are TGTGCCATCAGTGAAGGGAGCGCTGAAGCTTTCTTT.

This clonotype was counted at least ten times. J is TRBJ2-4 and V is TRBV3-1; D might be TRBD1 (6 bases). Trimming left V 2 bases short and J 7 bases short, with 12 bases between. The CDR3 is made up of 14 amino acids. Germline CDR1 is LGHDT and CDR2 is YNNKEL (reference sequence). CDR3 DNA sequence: TGTGCCAGCAGCCAATTGGACAGAGGGAACATTCAGTACTTC. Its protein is CASSQLDRGNIQYF.

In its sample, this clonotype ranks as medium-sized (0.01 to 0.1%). The CDR3 region is CASRRRGGTDTQYF. In DNA form, the CDR3 reads TGTGCCAGTAGAAGGAGGGGTGGCACAGATACGCAGTATTTT. This chain connects TRBV19 to TRBJ2-3, with a possible D match to TRBD2 (6 bases). Trimming shortened V by 6 bases and J by 1 base, and 11 bases separated the two germline ends. The CDR3 covers 14 residues. Germline loops: CDR1 LNHDA, CDR2 SQIVND (reference sequence).

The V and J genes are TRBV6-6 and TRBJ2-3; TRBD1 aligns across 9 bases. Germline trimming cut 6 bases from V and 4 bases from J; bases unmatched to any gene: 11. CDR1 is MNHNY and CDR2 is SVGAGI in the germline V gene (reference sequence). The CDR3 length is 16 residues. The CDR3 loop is CASRKRQGDLPDTQYF. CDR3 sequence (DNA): TGTGCCAGCAGGAAACGACAGGGGGACTTACCAGATACGCAGTATTTT.

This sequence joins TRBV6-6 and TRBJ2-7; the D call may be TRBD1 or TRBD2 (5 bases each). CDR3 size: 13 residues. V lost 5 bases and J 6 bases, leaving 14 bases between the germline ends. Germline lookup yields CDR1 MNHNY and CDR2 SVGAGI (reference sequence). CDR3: CASSRDSGTEQYF. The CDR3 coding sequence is TGTGCCAGCAGTAGGGATTCGGGGACCGAGCAGTACTTC.